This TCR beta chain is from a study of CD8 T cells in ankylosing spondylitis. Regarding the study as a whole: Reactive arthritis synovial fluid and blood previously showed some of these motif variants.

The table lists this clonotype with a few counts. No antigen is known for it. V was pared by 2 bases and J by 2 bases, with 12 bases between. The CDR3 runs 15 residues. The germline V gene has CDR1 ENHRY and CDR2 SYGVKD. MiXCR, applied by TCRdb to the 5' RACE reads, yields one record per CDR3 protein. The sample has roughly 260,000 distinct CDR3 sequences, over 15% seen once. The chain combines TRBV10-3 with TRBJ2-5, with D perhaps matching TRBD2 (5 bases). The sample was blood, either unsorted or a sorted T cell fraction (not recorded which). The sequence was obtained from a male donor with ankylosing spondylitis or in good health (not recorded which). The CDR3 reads CAISELGVGQETQYF. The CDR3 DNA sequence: TGTGCCATCAGTGAGCTCGGGGTTGGGCAAGAGACCCAGTACTTC.